A selection of T cell receptor beta chains follows, all from one sample in a study of T cell responses to AZD1222 COVID-19 vaccine. Generated by immunoSEQ multiplex PCR, the TCRdb table keeps only in-frame clones and is missing some. The sample records around 44,000 clones, approximately 86% being singletons. The source material was peripheral blood, sampled 28 days after the second AZD1222 dose. The source is an adult who received the AZD1222 COVID-19 vaccine. Each CDR3 is given with its conserved first and last residue. Fields, in order: CDR3 length, clone size, D gene, J gene, V gene, CDR3 protein, CDR3 DNA. The D gene is left open where the match is weak. Rows may omit the clone size; those that give it use once, few, many or a size class.

cdr3_length: 13; clone_size: .; d_call: .; j_call: TRBJ1-5; v_call: TRBV7-6; cdr3_aa: CASSLVEGQPQHF; cdr3_nt: TGTGCCAGCAGCTTAGTGGAGGGTCAGCCCCAGCATTTT
cdr3_length: 11; clone_size: few; d_call: .; j_call: TRBJ2-1; v_call: TRBV24-1; cdr3_aa: CATGTYNEQFF; cdr3_nt: TGTGCCACCGGAACCTACAATGAGCAGTTCTTC
cdr3_length: 15; clone_size: .; d_call: .; j_call: TRBJ2-3; v_call: TRBV11-2; cdr3_aa: CASSLVQGPPDTQYF; cdr3_nt: TGTGCCAGCAGCTTAGTCCAGGGACCCCCAGATACGCAGTATTTT
cdr3_length: 13; clone_size: .; d_call: .; j_call: TRBJ1-4; v_call: TRBV5-1; cdr3_aa: CASSSDLREKLFF; cdr3_nt: TGCGCCAGCAGCTCGGACCTTCGGGAAAAACTGTTTTTT
cdr3_length: 17; clone_size: .; d_call: .; j_call: TRBJ2-3; v_call: TRBV7-9; cdr3_aa: CASSSLRVAEGTDTQYF; cdr3_nt: TGTGCCAGCAGCTCCCTTAGGGTAGCCGAGGGCACAGATACGCAGTATTTT
cdr3_length: 17; clone_size: once; d_call: TRBD1; j_call: TRBJ2-6; v_call: TRBV5-1; cdr3_aa: CASSLGDRGLGANVLTF; cdr3_nt: TGCGCCAGCAGCTTGGGTGACAGGGGGCTGGGGGCCAACGTCCTGACTTTC
cdr3_length: 12; clone_size: .; d_call: .; j_call: TRBJ2-3; v_call: TRBV5-8; cdr3_aa: CASSLGGYTQYF; cdr3_nt: TGTGCCAGCAGCTTAGGCGGATATACGCAGTATTTT
cdr3_length: 17; clone_size: .; d_call: TRBD2; j_call: TRBJ2-1; v_call: TRBV10-1; cdr3_aa: CASSESGRLAGVNEQFF; cdr3_nt: TGCGCCAGCAGTGAGTCTGGTAGGCTAGCGGGAGTCAATGAGCAGTTCTTC
cdr3_length: 16; clone_size: .; d_call: TRBD1; j_call: TRBJ1-1; v_call: TRBV4-2; cdr3_aa: CASSQEGHRGATEAFF; cdr3_nt: TGTGCCAGCAGCCAAGAGGGCCACAGGGGCGCCACTGAAGCTTTCTTT
cdr3_length: 13; clone_size: .; d_call: .; j_call: TRBJ1-5; v_call: TRBV18; cdr3_aa: CASSPGSEQPQHF; cdr3_nt: TGTGCCAGCTCACCAGGGAGTGAGCAGCCCCAGCATTTT
cdr3_length: 13; clone_size: .; d_call: .; j_call: TRBJ2-7; v_call: TRBV3-1/TRBV3-2; cdr3_aa: CASRGARVGEQYF; cdr3_nt: TGTGCCAGCAGGGGGGCCAGGGTAGGGGAGCAGTACTTC
cdr3_length: 15; clone_size: .; d_call: TRBD1; j_call: TRBJ1-3; v_call: TRBV7-9; cdr3_aa: CASSTGGGTGNTIYF; cdr3_nt: TGTGCCAGCAGCACAGGGGGGGGAACTGGAAACACCATATATTTT
cdr3_length: 14; clone_size: once; d_call: TRBD1; j_call: TRBJ2-3; v_call: TRBV20-1; cdr3_aa: CSASGTGVFDTQYF; cdr3_nt: TGCAGTGCTAGTGGGACAGGGGTGTTTGATACGCAGTATTTT
cdr3_length: 13; clone_size: .; d_call: .; j_call: TRBJ1-6; v_call: TRBV30; cdr3_aa: CAWRVSYNSPLHF; cdr3_nt: TGTGCCTGGAGAGTATCGTACAATTCACCCCTCCACTTT
cdr3_length: 16; clone_size: .; d_call: .; j_call: TRBJ2-7; v_call: TRBV10-1; cdr3_aa: CASSEIETENSYEQYF; cdr3_nt: TGCGCCAGCAGTGAGATTGAGACAGAGAACTCCTACGAGCAGTACTTC
cdr3_length: 16; clone_size: .; d_call: .; j_call: TRBJ2-7; v_call: TRBV2; cdr3_aa: CASSVSRRDGLTRQYF; cdr3_nt: TGTGCCAGCAGTGTAAGCCGAAGGGACGGTCTGACGCGGCAGTACTTC
cdr3_length: 13; clone_size: .; d_call: TRBD1; j_call: TRBJ2-1; v_call: TRBV18; cdr3_aa: CASSPDRGDEQFF; cdr3_nt: TGTGCCAGCTCACCAGACAGGGGCGATGAGCAGTTCTTC
cdr3_length: 11; clone_size: few; d_call: .; j_call: TRBJ2-7; v_call: TRBV11-2; cdr3_aa: CASSFGGEQYF; cdr3_nt: TGTGCCAGCAGCTTCGGGGGCGAGCAGTACTTC
cdr3_length: 14; clone_size: .; d_call: .; j_call: TRBJ2-2; v_call: TRBV30; cdr3_aa: CAWSQGQGAGELFF; cdr3_nt: TGTGCCTGGAGTCAGGGGCAGGGCGCCGGGGAGCTGTTTTTT
cdr3_length: 14; clone_size: .; d_call: .; j_call: TRBJ2-3; v_call: TRBV7-2; cdr3_aa: CASSLARGTDTQYF; cdr3_nt: TGTGCCAGCAGCTTAGCTCGCGGAACAGATACGCAGTATTTT
cdr3_length: 15; clone_size: .; d_call: TRBD1; j_call: TRBJ2-7; v_call: TRBV11-3; cdr3_aa: CASSLGDRGGYEQYF; cdr3_nt: TGTGCCAGCAGCTTAGGCGACAGGGGTGGGTACGAGCAGTACTTC
cdr3_length: 16; clone_size: .; d_call: .; j_call: TRBJ1-1; v_call: TRBV7-9; cdr3_aa: CASIEAAFGMNTEAFF; cdr3_nt: TGTGCCAGCATTGAGGCAGCGTTCGGAATGAACACTGAAGCTTTCTTT
cdr3_length: 12; clone_size: .; d_call: .; j_call: TRBJ1-1; v_call: TRBV5-1; cdr3_aa: CASWGGGTEAFF; cdr3_nt: TGCGCCAGCTGGGGGGGAGGCACTGAAGCTTTCTTT
cdr3_length: 12; clone_size: .; d_call: .; j_call: TRBJ1-4; v_call: TRBV27; cdr3_aa: CARQGIWEKLFF; cdr3_nt: TGTGCCAGACAGGGAATTTGGGAAAAACTGTTTTTT
cdr3_length: 14; clone_size: .; d_call: TRBD1; j_call: TRBJ1-2; v_call: TRBV6-5; cdr3_aa: CASSYSVTGLGYTF; cdr3_nt: TGTGCCAGCAGTTACTCTGTGACAGGGCTTGGCTACACCTTC
cdr3_length: 15; clone_size: .; d_call: .; j_call: TRBJ2-7; v_call: TRBV6-2/TRBV6-3; cdr3_aa: CASSPGGSWNYEQYF; cdr3_nt: TGTGCCAGCAGTCCCGGTGGAAGTTGGAACTACGAGCAGTACTTC
cdr3_length: 14; clone_size: .; d_call: .; j_call: TRBJ2-2; v_call: TRBV5-1; cdr3_aa: CASRRDIGTGELFF; cdr3_nt: TGCGCCAGCCGCCGGGACATTGGCACCGGGGAGCTGTTTTTT
cdr3_length: 17; clone_size: .; d_call: TRBD2; j_call: TRBJ2-4; v_call: TRBV14; cdr3_aa: CASSQGGRGHSKNIQYF; cdr3_nt: TGTGCCAGCAGCCAAGGAGGGAGGGGCCACAGCAAAAACATTCAGTACTTC
cdr3_length: 8; clone_size: .; d_call: .; j_call: TRBJ2-5; v_call: TRBV12-3/TRBV12-4; cdr3_aa: CASSRRDF; cdr3_nt: TGTGCCAGCAGTAGAAGAGACTTC